One TCR beta chain is described in this entry. The antigen remains unidentified. Trimming stripped 7 bases from V and 8 bases from J, with 26 bases between. CDR3 length equals 16 residues. Germline loops: CDR1 SGHVS, CDR2 FQNEAQ. These data originate in a study of cytomegalovirus exposure and HLA in healthy donors. Study-wide findings and caveats: In a later analysis, TCR association rates varied by HLA locus: DRB1 most, HLA-C fewest. Association of a missense DCLRE1C variant with TCR beta V- and J-gene trimming was reported in a later analysis.

PCR was performed using 60 Vbeta and 13 Jbeta primers. Assay: immunoSEQ multiplex PCR; the TCRdb copy retains only in-frame clones and omits some. In the table there are about 90,000 clones, roughly 72% of which are singletons. The rearrangement uses TRBV7-8 and TRBJ1-1; TRBD1 might be the D (6 bases). The sequence was obtained from a man aged 30 to 39 in good health and CMV-seronegative. Specimen: PBMCs. The CDR3 bases are TGTGCCAGCAAGCCACGTTTTGGGGGGGCGCTTCGGGAAGCTTTCTTT. It yields the protein CASKPRFGGALREAFF.